Here is one T cell receptor (beta chain) with its context. Its antigen is currently unknown. The sample is drawn from a study of shared clonotypes between healthy human individuals. Study results and caveats: Generally, estimated richness proved larger in naive subsets than it did in memory subsets. The low donor count limited represented genetic and exposure-history diversity. Clonotypes shared by all four sorted-subset donors had higher generation probabilities than non-shared clonotypes.

This CDR3 contains 14 residues. V was clipped by 3 bases and J by 3 bases; unmatched bases: 8. Germline lookup yields CDR1 GTSNPN and CDR2 SVGIG (reference sequence). Per sorted-subset replicate PCR, input was around 200 ng DNA, representing tens of thousands of T cell genomes. TCRdb keeps only in-frame clones here, not all; method: immunoSEQ multiplex PCR. Seen here are hundreds of thousands of clones, less than 96% observed once, and the top ten hold less than 0.06%. The chain carries TRBV30 and TRBJ2-7; 7 positions match TRBD1. Sample: naive CD4+ T cells sorted from blood. Subset given: CD45RA+ positively selected. This TCR came from a woman aged 25 to 39 in good health. The CDR3 protein is CAWRVRGTFYEQYF. DNA of the CDR3: TGTGCCTGGAGAGTCAGGGGGACGTTCTACGAGCAGTACTTC.